The next 21 T cell receptor beta chains were all read from a single sample in a study of blood T cell repertoires in COVID-19. The repertoire was sequenced with immunoSEQ multiplex PCR; TCRdb's copy has only in-frame clones and lacks some. The data contain 100,000 to 120,000 clones, 76% of them singletons. Sequencing was done on a sample of peripheral blood. These receptors were taken from a woman older than 75 with acute or convalescent COVID-19.

This clone was detected a few times. The rearrangement joins TRBV29-1 to TRBJ2-2, with D possibly being TRBD2 (7 bases). V lost 3 bases and J lost 4, with 21 bases in between. The germline CDR1 and CDR2 sequences are SQVTM and ANQGSEA. There are 17 residues in the CDR3. The CDR3 nucleotides read TGCAGCGTTGATCTTGGGGGGGGCCTCGCTGGCACCGGGGAGCTGTTTTTT. Protein product: CSVDLGGGLAGTGELFF.

This clone was counted a few times. A junction boundary mismatches the germline segment, possibly from a read error. The chain carries TRBV19 and TRBJ2-1; the D gene is possibly TRBD1 (6 bases). The CDR3 runs to 14 residues. In germline, CDR1 is LNHDA, CDR2 SQIVND (reference sequence). This CDR3 reads CASSKGQDYIEQFF. The CDR3 DNA is TGTGCCAGTAGTAAGGGACAAGACTACATTGAGCAGTTCTTC.

V usage is TRBV28 and J usage is TRBJ2-7; 8 bases match TRBD2. V lost 3 bases and J lost 9; bases outside the gene matches: 13. The CDR3 covers 15 residues. Germline CDR1 and CDR2: MDHEN and SYDVKM. Here the CDR3 reads CASSFALRDRGGQYF. CDR3 coding DNA: TGTGCCAGCAGTTTTGCCCTCCGGGACCGGGGGGGGCAGTACTTC. Filled out from reference TRBV28 and TRBJ2-7, the complete variable domain reads DVKVTQSSRYLVKRTGEKVFLECVQDMDHENMFWYRQDPGLGLRLIYFSYDVKMKEKGDIPEGYSVSREKKERFSLILESASTNQTSMYLCASSFALRDRGGQYFGPGTRLTVT.

The gene calls are TRBV6-6 and TRBJ1-2; 9 bases map to TRBD1. The germline V gene has CDR1 MNHNY and CDR2 SVGAGI (reference sequence). With 7 bases clipped from V and 5 bases from J, the junction kept 2 bases outside the gene matches. This CDR3 is built from 12 residues. CDR3 sequence (DNA): TGTGCCAGCATAGGACAGGGGTATGGCTACACCTTC. Translating gives CASIGQGYGYTF.

This chain uses TRBV4-2 with TRBJ2-7, with 9 bases aligning to TRBD2. Germline-derived CDR1 and CDR2 are LGHNA and YNFKEQ. The CDR3 contains 18 residues. Trimming at V came to 5 bases and at J to 2 bases, leaving 16 bases not matched to a gene. CDR3 coding DNA: TGTGCCAGCAGCATCCGGGAGGTAGCGGGAGCTGGTACCTACGAGCAGTACTTC. Translated, it gives CASSIREVAGAGTYEQYF.

As for this clone: The junction shows a germline mismatch at one end, possibly a read error. The CDR3 bases are TGTACCAGCAGTTACGGGACAGCCGGAAGTCAGCCCCAGCATTTT. Protein sequence: CTSSYGTAGSQPQHF. The rearrangement uses TRBV6-2 or TRBV6-3 and TRBJ1-5, with 7 bases aligning to TRBD1. The CDR3 length is 15 residues. Germline CDR1 and CDR2: MNHEY and SVGEGT.

The chain employs TRBV7-2 and TRBJ1-2; no firm D call. Trimming took off 1 base at V and 2 bases at J, with 8 bases between the two ends. CDR1 is SGHTA, CDR2 FQGNSA, per germline. CDR3 length equals 14 residues. For the CDR3, the DNA is TGTGCCAGCAGCTTAGTCTCGGGGAACTATGGCTACACCTTC. Its translation is CASSLVSGNYGYTF.

This chain uses TRBV4-1 with TRBJ1-3; D is uncertain. Looked up from germline, CDR1 is MGHRA and CDR2 is YSYEKL. CDR3 length equals 15 residues. V lost 2 bases and J 0 bases, leaving 8 bases between the germline ends. The chain's CDR3 is CASSQNSASGNTIYF. DNA of the CDR3: TGCGCCAGCAGCCAAAACAGTGCCTCTGGAAACACCATATATTTT.

The chain joins TRBV29-1 to TRBJ1-6, with D unclear. The germline CDR1 and CDR2 sequences are SQVTM and ANQGSEA. Trimming pared 4 bases from V and 10 bases from J, leaving 17 bases between. The CDR3 extends over 14 amino acids. CDR3 sequence (DNA): TGCAGCGTTGGTACGGGCCGCGGGGAGTCACCCCTCCACTTT. This gives the protein CSVGTGRGESPLHF.

This chain links TRBV30 with TRBJ1-5; 8 nucleotides match TRBD1. The length of the CDR3 is 15 residues. CDR1 and CDR2 from the germline V gene are GTSNPN and SVGIG (reference sequence). With V trimmed by 1 base and J by 2 bases, 4 bases remained unmatched. Written as DNA, the CDR3 is TGTGCCTGGAGTGGTTTGACAGGGGGCAATCAGCCCCAGCATTTT. As protein: CAWSGLTGGNQPQHF.

CDR3 loop: CASSWDRARNSPLHF. CDR3 DNA: TGTGCCAGCAGCTGGGACAGGGCGCGTAATTCACCCCTCCACTTT. The chain recombines TRBV11-2 with TRBJ1-6, with 9 bases fitting TRBD1. J lost 6 bases, V lost 4 bases, and 4 bases had no gene match. Germline V gene sequence: CDR1 SGHAT, CDR2 FQNNGV. CDR3 length: 15 residues.

The chain uses TRBV6-5 and TRBJ2-7; D remains ambiguous. Trimming shortened V by 5 bases and J by 2 bases, and 13 bases separated the two germline ends. The CDR3 runs 14 residues. CDR1 MNHEY and CDR2 SVGAGI come from the germline V gene. CDR3 DNA sequence: TGTGCCAGCAGTCCCCCCGGGTACCCCTACGAGCAGTACTTC. Its translation is CASSPPGYPYEQYF.

The chain has TRBV29-1 and TRBJ2-7; TRBD2 matches at 9 bases. CDR3 length equals 16 residues. V lost 6 bases to trimming and J lost 0 bases; unmatched junction nucleotides: 12. Germline CDR1 SQVTM, CDR2 ANQGSEA. CDR3 in amino acids: CSVSGASGKSSYEQYF. The CDR3 coding sequence is TGCAGCGTCTCCGGGGCTAGCGGGAAGAGCTCCTACGAGCAGTACTTC.

The rearrangement uses TRBV3-1 (or the pseudogene TRBV3-2) and TRBJ1-1; 8 bases are a match to TRBD1. This CDR3 region has 15 residues. The V gene's germline CDR1 is LGHDT and CDR2 YNNKEL (reference sequence). V was pared by 7 bases and J by 5 bases, with 12 bases of the junction left unmatched. The CDR3 reads CASTPAGQGRTEAFF. CDR3 in DNA: TGTGCCAGCACTCCCGCTGGACAGGGTCGGACTGAAGCTTTCTTT.

This clone was seen a handful of times. The rearrangement joins TRBV3-1 (or the pseudogene TRBV3-2) to TRBJ2-1, with TRBD2 identical over 8 bases. The CDR3 loop spans 13 amino acids. The ends lost 6 bases at V and 8 bases at J; junction bases unmatched: 6. Germline values: CDR1 LGHDT, CDR2 YNNKEL (reference sequence). CDR3 sequence: CASSPGGAHEQFF. The DNA for the CDR3 is TGTGCCAGCAGTCCGGGGGGGGCCCATGAGCAGTTCTTC.

The V and J genes are TRBV18 and TRBJ2-7; TRBD2 is a possible D gene (7 bases). In germline, CDR1 is KGHSH, CDR2 LQKENI. Trimming shortened V by 3 bases and J by 0 bases, and 18 bases separated the two germline ends. The CDR3 length is 17 residues. CDR3 region: CASSPGGGPSSSYEQYF. The CDR3 DNA sequence: TGTGCCAGCTCACCTGGGGGGGGGCCCTCAAGCTCCTACGAGCAGTACTTC.

This sequence joins TRBV12-3 or TRBV12-4 and TRBJ1-5, with a tentative D call TRBD1 (6 bases). V was clipped by 5 bases and J by 5 bases, with 10 bases between them. The CDR3 is made up of 13 amino acids. Here the CDR3 reads CASSRGAHQPQHF. In DNA form, the CDR3 reads TGTGCCAGCAGTCGGGGGGCTCATCAGCCCCAGCATTTT.

This clone has a handful of counts. For the CDR3, the DNA is TGTGCCAGCAGTTTATCAGGGGGCAATCAGCCCCAGCATTTT. Amino acid sequence: CASSLSGGNQPQHF. The gene calls are TRBV28 and TRBJ1-5; TRBD1 might be the D (6 bases). The V gene's germline CDR1 is MDHEN and CDR2 SYDVKM. This CDR3 contains 14 residues. Between the trimmed V and J ends, which lost 1 base and 2 bases, there was a span of 6 bases.

This clone was seen just once. The V and J genes are TRBV29-1 and TRBJ2-6, with 10 bases fitting TRBD1. V shed 6 bases and J 2 bases; nucleotides not matched to a gene: 4. The V gene's germline CDR1 is SQVTM and CDR2 ANQGSEA. CDR3 length: 15 amino acids. The CDR3 region is CSVSTGGAGANVLTF. CDR3 bases: TGCAGCGTCTCGACAGGGGGCGCTGGGGCCAACGTCCTGACTTTC.

J is TRBJ1-5 and V is TRBV18; D is perhaps TRBD1 (5 bases). V dropped 6 bases and J dropped 0 bases, with 12 bases sitting between them. Germline V gene sequence: CDR1 KGHSH, CDR2 LQKENI. The CDR3 extends over 15 amino acids. Here the CDR3 DNA reads TGTGCCAGCTCCGCGGGGGGAGGTAGCAATCAGCCCCAGCATTTT. Amino acids: CASSAGGGSNQPQHF. The whole variable domain, filled in from reference TRBV18 and TRBJ1-5, reads NAGVMQNPRHLVRRRGQEARLRCSPMKGHSHVYWYRQLPEEGLKFMVYLQKENIIDESGMPKERFSAEFPKEGPSILRIQQVVRGDSAAYFCASSAGGGSNQPQHFGDGTRLSIL.

The chain has TRBV11-2 and TRBJ2-5; unclear D gene. The CDR3 is made up of 13 amino acids. The V gene lost 5 bases and the J gene lost 2 bases, with 9 bases spanning the gap. The germline V gene encodes CDR1 SGHAT and CDR2 FQNNGV. The CDR3 protein is CASSRSSQETQYF. The CDR3, as DNA: TGTGCCAGCAGCCGTAGTTCTCAAGAGACCCAGTACTTC.